The text below deals with one TCR beta chain. With 5 bases removed from V and 6 bases from J, the gap between germline ends came to 14 bases. The CDR3 is 14 residues long. The germline V gene encodes CDR1 PRHDT and CDR2 FYEKMQ (reference sequence). Method: immunoSEQ multiplex PCR; TCRdb's copy keeps in-frame clones and lacks some. The sample has some 140,000 clones, approximately 91% seen once; the top ten hold around 9%. The source of the sample is a study of control samples from healthy donors and cancer patients. This receptor was taken from a woman aged 25-40 years in good health. The V call is TRBV13, the J call TRBJ2-1, with D uncertain. The sample was blood. CDR3 sequence reads: CASSRAPPVNEQFF. As DNA, the CDR3 is TGTGCCAGCAGCCGTGCCCCCCCCGTCAATGAGCAGTTCTTC.